These T cell receptor beta chains were read from a single sample in a study of shared clonotypes between healthy human individuals. The repertoire was sequenced with immunoSEQ multiplex PCR; TCRdb's copy has only in-frame clones and lacks some. This sample yields about 520,000 clones, of which over 70% are seen a single time; roughly 12% belongs to the top ten. Material for sequencing was PBMCs. These receptors were taken from a middle-aged woman in good health. Some clones in this sample may be carry-over from other donors' samples. CDR3s leave out the opening cysteine and the closing phenylalanine or tryptophan.

>TRBJ2-2|TRBV27
ASRNIKNTGELF
>TRBJ2-7|TRBV30
AWSVKRELREQY
>TRBJ1-3|TRBV6-5
ASSRTGAGNTIY
>TRBJ2-7|TRBV7-2
ASSLALAGGLGSHEQY
>TRBJ2-7|TRBV18
ASSPNYSSYEQY
>TRBJ1-5|TRBV18
ASSPTYNQPQH
>TRBJ1-2|TRBV25-1
ASSEFQGGGPT
>TRBJ2-1|TRBV11-2
ASTLTRTSGTYNEQF
>TRBJ2-7|TRBV7-9
ASSRSGPQYEQY
>TRBJ2-2|TRBV12-5
ASGLGQNTGELF
>TRBJ1-5|TRBV11-2
ASSFGTGYSNQPQH
>TRBJ2-7|TRBV28
ASLSGQGTGEQY
>TRBJ2-3|TRBV5-1
ASSLDSTDTQY
>TRBJ1-2|TRBV27
ASSATGVFLYGYT
>TRBJ2-1|TRBV19
ASSIRRGVSYNEQF
>TRBJ2-7|TRBV6-1
ASTTGTGRHEQY
>TRBJ2-1|TRBV4-2
ASSQERDLYTEQF
>NA|TRBV6-4
ASSQTSGSQETQY
>TRBJ2-7|TRBV27
ASSLRPFGQGPYEQY
>TRBJ2-2|TRBV6-5
ASSGTESNTGELF
>TRBJ2-5|TRBV4-2
ASSQGVSRETQY
>TRBJ2-7|TRBV6-6
ASSFPSGSGDEQY
>TRBJ2-2|TRBV18
ASSDRGTRYTGELF
>TRBJ2-7|TRBV28
ASSPRLAGVYEQY
>TRBJ2-3|TRBV7-2
ASSLPSTDTQY
>TRBJ1-5|TRBV10-2
ASRADRGPNQPQH